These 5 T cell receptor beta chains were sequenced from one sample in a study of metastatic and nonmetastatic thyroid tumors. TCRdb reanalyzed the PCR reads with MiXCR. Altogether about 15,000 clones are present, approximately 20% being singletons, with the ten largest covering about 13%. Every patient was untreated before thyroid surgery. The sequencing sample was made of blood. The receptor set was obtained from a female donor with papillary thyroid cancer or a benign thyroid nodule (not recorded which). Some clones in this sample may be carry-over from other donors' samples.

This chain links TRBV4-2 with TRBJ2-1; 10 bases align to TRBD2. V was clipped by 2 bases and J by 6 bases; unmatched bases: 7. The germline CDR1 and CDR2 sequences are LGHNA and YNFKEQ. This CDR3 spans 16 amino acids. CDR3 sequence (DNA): TGTGCCAGCAGCCAATCCTGGACTAGCGGTTTCAATGAGCAGTTCTTC. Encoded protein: CASSQSWTSGFNEQFF.

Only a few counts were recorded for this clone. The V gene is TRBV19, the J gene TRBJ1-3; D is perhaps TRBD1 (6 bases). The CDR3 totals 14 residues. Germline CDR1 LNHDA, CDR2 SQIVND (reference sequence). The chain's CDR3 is CVSRQVGSGNTIYF. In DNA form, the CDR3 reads TGTGTCAGCCGACAGGTAGGCTCTGGAAACACCATATATTTT.

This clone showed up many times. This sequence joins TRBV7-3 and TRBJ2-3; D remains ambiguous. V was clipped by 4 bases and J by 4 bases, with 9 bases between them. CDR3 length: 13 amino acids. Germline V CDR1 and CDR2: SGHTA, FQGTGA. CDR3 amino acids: CASSSDGSDTQYF. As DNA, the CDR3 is TGTGCCAGCAGCTCGGACGGATCAGATACGCAGTATTTT.

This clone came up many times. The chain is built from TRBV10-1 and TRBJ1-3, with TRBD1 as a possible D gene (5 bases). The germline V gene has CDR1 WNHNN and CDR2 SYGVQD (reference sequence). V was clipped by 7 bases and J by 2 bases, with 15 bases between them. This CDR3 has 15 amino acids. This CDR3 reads CASTETDSTGNTIYF. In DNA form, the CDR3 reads TGCGCCAGCACCGAAACTGACAGTACTGGAAACACCATATATTTT.

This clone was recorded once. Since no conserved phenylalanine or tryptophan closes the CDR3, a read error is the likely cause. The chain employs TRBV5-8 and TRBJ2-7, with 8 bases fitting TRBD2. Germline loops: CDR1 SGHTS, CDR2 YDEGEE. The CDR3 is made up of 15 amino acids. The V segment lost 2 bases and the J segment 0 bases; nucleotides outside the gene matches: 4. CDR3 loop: CASSFTSGISYEQYL. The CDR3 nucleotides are TGTGCCAGCAGCTTCACTAGCGGCATCTCCTACGAGCAGTACCTC.